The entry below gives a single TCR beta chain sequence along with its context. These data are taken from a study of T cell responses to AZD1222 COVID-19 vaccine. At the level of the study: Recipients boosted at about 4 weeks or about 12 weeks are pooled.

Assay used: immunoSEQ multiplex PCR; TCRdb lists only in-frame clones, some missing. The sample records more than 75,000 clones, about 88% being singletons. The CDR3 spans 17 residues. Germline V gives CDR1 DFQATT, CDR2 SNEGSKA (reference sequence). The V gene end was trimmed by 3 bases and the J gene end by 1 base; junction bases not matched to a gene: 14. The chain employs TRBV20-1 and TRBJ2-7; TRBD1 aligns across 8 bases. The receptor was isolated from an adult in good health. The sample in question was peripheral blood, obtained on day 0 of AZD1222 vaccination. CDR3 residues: CSASPPGGAPGSYEQYF. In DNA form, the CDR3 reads TGCAGTGCTAGTCCCCCAGGGGGCGCCCCTGGATCCTACGAGCAGTACTTC.